Listed here are 16 T cell receptor beta chains from one sample, sequenced in a study of blood T cell repertoires in COVID-19. Some clones are missing from TCRdb's copy, which holds only in-frame ones; the method was immunoSEQ multiplex PCR. The sample consists of 70,000 or so clones, more than 75% of them appearing once. The sample was peripheral blood. These receptors originate from a middle-aged man with acute or convalescent COVID-19.

A single count supports this clone. The gene calls are TRBV6-4 and TRBJ2-1; 8 positions match TRBD1. Germline V CDR1 and CDR2: MRHNA, SNTAGT. The V gene end was trimmed by 6 bases and the J gene end by 8 bases; junction bases not matched to a gene: 12. The CDR3 totals 15 residues. CDR3 sequence: CASRVQGEGGYEQFF. The CDR3 nucleotides are TGTGCCAGCAGGGTACAGGGGGAAGGTGGCTATGAGCAGTTCTTC.

CDR3 coding DNA: TGCGCCAGCAGCCCCTGGGATAGCGGGGACAATGAGCAGTTCTTC. It encodes CASSPWDSGDNEQFF. This chain links TRBV5-1 with TRBJ2-1, with 8 bases identical to TRBD2. V was pared by 4 bases and J by 5 bases, with 8 bases of the junction left unmatched. The CDR3 contains 15 residues. Germline V gene lookup returns CDR1 SGHRS and CDR2 YFSETQ.

The gene calls are TRBV9 and TRBJ2-7, with a possible D match to TRBD2 (5 bases). The CDR3 runs 15 residues. The germline gives CDR1 SGDLS, CDR2 YYNGEE. V lost 0 bases and J lost 1, with 11 bases in between. CDR3 DNA sequence: TGTGCCAGCAGCGTAGGGCTAGCACTATCCTACGAGCAGTACTTC. Protein product: CASSVGLALSYEQYF.

This clone was recorded once. The CDR3: CASSERGRKNTEAFF. DNA of the CDR3: TGTGCCAGCAGCGAAAGGGGCAGAAAGAACACTGAAGCTTTCTTT. This chain joins TRBV7-2 and TRBJ1-1, with D possibly TRBD1 on 5 matching bases. Deletions cut 5 bases from V and 1 base from J, with 14 bases between. The CDR3 is 15 residues long. Germline CDR1 SGHTA, CDR2 FQGNSA.

The chain carries TRBV9 and TRBJ1-3; weak D call: TRBD1 (5 bases). V was cut by 4 bases and J by 0 bases, with 11 bases left in between. Germline V gene sequence: CDR1 SGDLS, CDR2 YYNGEE. The CDR3 length is 15 residues. The CDR3: CASSRDSYSGNTIYF. The CDR3, as DNA: TGTGCCAGCAGCCGGGACTCTTACTCTGGAAACACCATATATTTT.

This chain joins TRBV28 and TRBJ1-5, with D possibly matching TRBD1 (5 bases). The CDR3 is 17 residues long. Germline-derived CDR1 and CDR2 are MDHEN and SYDVKM. Trimming removed 5 bases at V and 0 bases at J, with 17 bases between. The CDR3 sequence: CASSIRDWTLSNQPQHF. The CDR3 region has the DNA TGTGCCAGCAGTATACGGGACTGGACACTTAGCAATCAGCCCCAGCATTTT.

The rearrangement links TRBV23-1 to TRBJ2-6; possibly TRBD2 for D (6 bases). Being an ORF, TRBV23-1 has a function that is uncertain. The CDR3 is made up of 15 amino acids. V was cut by 10 bases and J by 1 base, with 14 bases left in between. This CDR3 reads CAIHGRESGANVLTF. The CDR3 DNA sequence: TGCGCCATCCACGGACGGGAGTCTGGGGCCAACGTCCTGACTTTC.

The J gene is TRBJ2-5, the V gene TRBV9; 7 positions match TRBD1. From germline, CDR1 is SGDLS and CDR2 YYNGEE. The CDR3 sequence is 15 residues long. V dropped 3 bases and J dropped 2; count of bases not matched to a gene: 7. CDR3 bases: TGTGCCAGCAGCGAAGGGGGCCTTACTCAAGAGACCCAGTACTTC. Amino acids: CASSEGGLTQETQYF. Complete variable domain (other parts from reference TRBV9 and TRBJ2-5): DSGVTQTPKHLITATGQRVTLRCSPRSGDLSVYWYQQSLDQGLQFLIQYYNGEERAKGNILERFSAQQFPDLHSELNLSSLELGDSALYFCASSEGGLTQETQYFGPGTRLLVL.

This chain connects TRBV28 to TRBJ1-4; TRBD1 might be the D (6 bases). This CDR3 spans 15 amino acids. V was trimmed by 5 bases and J by 5 bases, leaving 15 bases between them. Germline-derived CDR1 and CDR2 are MDHEN and SYDVKM. In DNA, the CDR3 is TGTGCCAGCAGTCCCCCAGGGGACCCAAATGAAAAACTGTTTTTT. This encodes CASSPPGDPNEKLFF.

The V call is TRBV20-1, the J call TRBJ1-5, with 7 nucleotides matching TRBD1. The germline gives CDR1 DFQATT, CDR2 SNEGSKA (reference sequence). This CDR3 has 19 amino acids. V was clipped by 3 bases and J by 0 bases; unmatched bases: 17. This chain's CDR3 is CSASLLRPGQSNSNQPQHF. DNA of the CDR3: TGCAGTGCTAGTTTGCTAAGACCGGGACAGAGTAATAGCAATCAGCCCCAGCATTTT.

The chain uses TRBV7-3 and TRBJ2-3, with D maybe TRBD2 (7 bases). Trimming removed 2 bases from V and 3 bases from J, with 24 bases in between. This CDR3 has 19 amino acids. Germline-derived CDR1 and CDR2 are SGHTA and FQGTGA. The CDR3: CASSLSPFLVGGGTDTQYF. CDR3 sequence (DNA): TGTGCCAGCAGCTTATCTCCATTTCTCGTGGGAGGGGGGACAGATACGCAGTATTTT. The full variable domain, completed using reference TRBV7-3 and TRBJ2-3, is GAGVSQTPSNKVTEKGKYVELRCDPISGHTALYWYRQSLGQGPEFLIYFQGTGAADDSGLPNDRFFAVRPEGSVSTLKIQRTERGDSAVYLCASSLSPFLVGGGTDTQYFGPGTRLTVL.

The chain couples TRBV30 to TRBJ1-1, with no clear D. V was shortened by 2 bases and J by 4 bases, with 5 bases between the two germline ends. The CDR3 sequence is 11 residues long. The germline V gene has CDR1 GTSNPN and CDR2 SVGIG (reference sequence). In nucleotides, the CDR3 is TGTGCCTGGAGTCCCCGCACTGAAGCTTTCTTT. Translation gives CAWSPRTEAFF.

The rearrangement links TRBV5-1 to TRBJ1-4; no firm D call. Trimming removed 0 bases at V and 5 bases at J, with 5 bases between. The CDR3 contains 13 residues. Germline loops: CDR1 SGHRS, CDR2 YFSETQ. The CDR3 nucleotides are TGCGCCAGCAGCTTGGTGGCAAATGAAAAACTGTTTTTT. This gives the protein CASSLVANEKLFF.

DNA for the CDR3: TGTGCCAGCAGTGTAGGGGGACAGGGTAATATATACGAGCAGTACGTC. Its protein product is CASSVGGQGNIYEQYV. The V and J genes are TRBV28 and TRBJ2-7, with TRBD1 identical over 9 bases. The CDR3 runs 16 residues. J lost 4 bases, V lost 5 bases, and 12 bases had no gene match. The V gene's germline CDR1 is MDHEN and CDR2 SYDVKM.

The V call is TRBV29-1, the J call TRBJ2-7, with 11 bases that match TRBD1. CDR3 length: 14 amino acids. J was trimmed by 4 bases and V by 4 bases; bases with no gene match: 6. Germline V lookup: CDR1 SQVTM, CDR2 ANQGSEA. The CDR3 loop is CSVGRDRGTYEQYF. DNA of the CDR3: TGCAGCGTTGGGAGGGACAGGGGGACGTACGAGCAGTACTTC.

The chain joins TRBV11-3 to TRBJ2-3; no firm D call. The CDR3 has 16 residues. Germline V gene data show CDR1 as SGHNT and CDR2 as YENEEA. V was pared by 10 bases and J by 0 bases, with 20 bases between. CDR3 nucleotide sequence: TGTGCCAAAGATGCTCGAGTGAGCCCTAGCACAGATACGCAGTATTTT. It is translated as CAKDARVSPSTDTQYF.